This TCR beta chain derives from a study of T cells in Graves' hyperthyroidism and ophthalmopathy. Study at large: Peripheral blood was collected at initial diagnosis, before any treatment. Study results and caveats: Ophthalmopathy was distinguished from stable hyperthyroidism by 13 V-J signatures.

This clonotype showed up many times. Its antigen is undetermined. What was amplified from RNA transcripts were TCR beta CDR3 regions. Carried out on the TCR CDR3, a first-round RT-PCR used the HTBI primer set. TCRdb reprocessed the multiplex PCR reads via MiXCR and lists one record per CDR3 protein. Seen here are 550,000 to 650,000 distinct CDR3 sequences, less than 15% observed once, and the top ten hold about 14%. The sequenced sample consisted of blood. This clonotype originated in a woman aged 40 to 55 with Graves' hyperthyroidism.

Here the CDR3 DNA reads TGTGCCAGCAGTTTAATGCCAGACTACTCGACCTACGAGCAGTACTTC. It yields the protein CASSLMPDYSTYEQYF. This chain links TRBV28 with TRBJ2-7, with D maybe TRBD2 (5 bases). The V end was cut by 2 bases, the J end by 2 bases, with 16 bases between. Germline V gene lookup returns CDR1 MDHEN and CDR2 SYDVKM. CDR3 length: 16 residues.